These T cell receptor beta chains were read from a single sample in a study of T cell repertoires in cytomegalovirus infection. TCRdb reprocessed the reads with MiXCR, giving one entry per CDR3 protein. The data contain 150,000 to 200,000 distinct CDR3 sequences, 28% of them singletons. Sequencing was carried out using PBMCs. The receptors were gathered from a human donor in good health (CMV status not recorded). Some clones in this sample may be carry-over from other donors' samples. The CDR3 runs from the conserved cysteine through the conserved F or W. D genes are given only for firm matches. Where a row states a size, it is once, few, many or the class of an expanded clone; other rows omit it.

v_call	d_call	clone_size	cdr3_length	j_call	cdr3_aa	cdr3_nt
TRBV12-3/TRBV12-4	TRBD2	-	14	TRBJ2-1	CASSFVSGGNEQFF	TGTGCCAGCAGTTTTGTCAGCGGGGGAAATGAGCAGTTCTTC
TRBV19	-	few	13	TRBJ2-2	CASRGGLTGELFF	TGTGCCTCCCGGGGAGGACTCACCGGGGAGCTGTTTTTT
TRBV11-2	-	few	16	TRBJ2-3	CASSLGQRGSTDTQYF	TGTGCCAGCAGCTTAGGCCAGCGCGGTAGCACAGATACGCAGTATTTT
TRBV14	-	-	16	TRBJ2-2	CASSQGRLLNTGELFF	TGTGCCAGCAGCCAAGGCCGACTTTTGAACACCGGGGAGCTGTTTTTT
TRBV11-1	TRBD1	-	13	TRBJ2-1	CASSVQGVNEQFF	TGTGCCAGCAGCGTCCAGGGGGTCAATGAGCAGTTCTTC
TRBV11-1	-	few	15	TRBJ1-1	CASSFVSARNTEAFF	TGTGCCAGCAGCTTCGTTTCCGCTAGGAACACTGAAGCTTTCTTT
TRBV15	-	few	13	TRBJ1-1	CATSRSLGAEAFF	TGTGCCACCAGCAGAAGCCTAGGAGCTGAAGCTTTCTTT
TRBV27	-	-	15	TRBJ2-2	CASSLEARGTGELFF	TGTGCCAGCAGTTTAGAGGCAAGGGGCACCGGGGAGCTGTTTTTT
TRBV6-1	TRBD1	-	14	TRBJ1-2	CASRGTAINYGYTF	TGTGCCAGCAGGGGGACAGCAATTAACTATGGCTACACCTTC
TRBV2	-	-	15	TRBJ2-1	CASSRDPVSYNEQFF	TGTGCCAGCAGCCGGGACCCCGTTTCCTACAATGAGCAGTTCTTC
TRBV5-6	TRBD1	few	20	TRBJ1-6	CASSSTGQKNSFSYNSPLHF	TGTGCCAGCAGCTCAACGGGACAGAAGAATTCTTTCTCCTATAATTCACCCCTCCACTTT
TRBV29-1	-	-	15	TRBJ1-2	CSVPRSPGDSGGYTF	TGCAGCGTACCCCGGTCTCCAGGAGACTCGGGAGGCTACACCTTC
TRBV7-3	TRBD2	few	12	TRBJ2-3	CASSLGGGAQYF	TGTGCCAGCAGCTTAGGGGGGGGAGCGCAGTATTTT
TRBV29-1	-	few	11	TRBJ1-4	CSGGAAGKLFF	TGCAGCGGGGGGGCCGCCGGAAAACTGTTTTTT
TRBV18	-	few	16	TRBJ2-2	CASSPRQLKNTGELFF	TGTGCCAGCTCACCGAGACAGCTCAAGAACACCGGGGAGCTGTTTTTT
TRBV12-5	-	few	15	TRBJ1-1	CASGSPWGLNTEAFF	TGTGCTAGTGGATCCCCGTGGGGTTTGAACACTGAAGCTTTCTTT
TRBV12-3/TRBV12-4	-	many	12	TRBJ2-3	CASSLSLDTQYF	TGTGCCAGCAGTTTATCGCTGGATACGCAGTATTTT
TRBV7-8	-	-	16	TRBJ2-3	CASSLKGEGWTDTQYF	TGTGCCAGCAGCTTAAAGGGGGAGGGGTGGACAGATACGCAGTATTTT
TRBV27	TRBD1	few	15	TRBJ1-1	CASSHRTGGDGEAFF	TGTGCCAGCAGCCATAGGACAGGGGGCGATGGTGAAGCTTTCTTT
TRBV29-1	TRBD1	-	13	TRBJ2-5	CSAGQGYRETQYF	TGCAGCGCTGGACAGGGTTACCGAGAGACCCAGTACTTC
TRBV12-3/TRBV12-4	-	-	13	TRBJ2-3	CASSFGSADTQYF	TGTGCCAGCAGTTTTGGCTCCGCGGATACGCAGTATTTT
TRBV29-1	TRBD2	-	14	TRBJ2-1	CSFSRTQGGGEQFF	TGCAGCTTTAGCCGGACCCAAGGCGGGGGTGAGCAGTTCTTC
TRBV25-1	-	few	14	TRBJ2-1	CASRGVGENNEQFF	TGTGCCAGCAGGGGCGTAGGAGAGAACAATGAGCAGTTCTTC
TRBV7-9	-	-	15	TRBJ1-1	CASSLWEQWFAEAFF	TGTGCCAGCAGCCTCTGGGAACAGTGGTTTGCTGAAGCTTTCTTT
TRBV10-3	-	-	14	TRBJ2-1	CAISESGSDNEQFF	TGTGCCATCAGTGAGTCCGGATCTGACAATGAGCAGTTCTTC
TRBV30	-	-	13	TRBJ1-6	CAWKIFGSSPLHF	TGTGCCTGGAAAATTTTTGGGTCTTCACCCCTCCACTTT
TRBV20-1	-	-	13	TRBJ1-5	CSASDKGDEPQHF	TGCAGTGCTAGTGATAAGGGAGACGAGCCCCAGCATTTT
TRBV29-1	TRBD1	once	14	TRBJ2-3	CSVESGQGPDTQYF	TGCAGCGTTGAGTCAGGACAGGGGCCAGATACGCAGTATTTT
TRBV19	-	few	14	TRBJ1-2	CASSRGPSNYGYTF	TGTGCCAGTAGTAGGGGCCCTTCTAACTATGGCTACACCTTC
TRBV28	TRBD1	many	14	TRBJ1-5	CASSLSGGNQPQHF	TGTGCCAGCAGTTTGTCAGGGGGAAATCAGCCCCAGCATTTT
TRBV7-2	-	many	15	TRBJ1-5	CASGGGSDTDQPQHF	TGTGCCAGCGGGGGGGGTTCTGATACGGACCAGCCCCAGCATTTT
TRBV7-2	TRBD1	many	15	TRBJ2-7	CASSLAGQGRYEQYF	TGTGCCAGCAGCTTAGCGGGACAGGGGCGCTACGAGCAGTACTTC
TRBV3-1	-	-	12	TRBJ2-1	CASSQGPNEQFF	TGTGCCAGCAGCCAAGGGCCGAATGAGCAGTTCTTC
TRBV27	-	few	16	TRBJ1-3	CASSILRENSGNTIYF	TGTGCCAGCAGTATACTCAGGGAAAACTCTGGAAACACCATATATTTT
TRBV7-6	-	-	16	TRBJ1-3	CASSLGTRSSGNTIYF	TGTGCCAGCAGCTTAGGGACGAGATCCTCTGGAAACACCATATATTTT
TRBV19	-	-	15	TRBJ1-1	CASSIDLSRGTEAFF	TGTGCCAGTAGTATAGATCTGAGCAGGGGTACTGAAGCTTTCTTT
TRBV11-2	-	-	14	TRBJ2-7	CASSFEVLSYEQYF	TGTGCCAGCAGCTTCGAGGTCCTCTCCTACGAGCAGTACTTC
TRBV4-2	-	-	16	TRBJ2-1	CASSQDFTGGQSGQFF	TGTGCCAGCAGCCAAGATTTTACGGGGGGACAAAGTGGGCAGTTCTTC
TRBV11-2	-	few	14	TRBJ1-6	CASSLVRKNSPLHF	TGTGCCAGCAGCTTAGTGAGGAAAAATTCACCCCTCCACTTT
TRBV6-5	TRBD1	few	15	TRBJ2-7	CASRDPGQGVGEQYF	TGTGCCAGCAGAGATCCGGGACAGGGGGTAGGCGAGCAGTACTTC
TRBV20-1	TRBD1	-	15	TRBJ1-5	CSVATGQGSNQPQHF	TGCAGTGTCGCGACGGGACAGGGGAGCAATCAGCCCCAGCATTTT
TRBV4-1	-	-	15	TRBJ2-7	CASSQGLTLSYEQYF	TGCGCCAGCAGCCAAGGGTTGACACTGTCCTACGAGCAGTACTTC
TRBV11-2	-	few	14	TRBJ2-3	CASSWGSYGDTQYF	TGTGCCAGCAGCTGGGGCTCCTACGGGGATACGCAGTATTTT
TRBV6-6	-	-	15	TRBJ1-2	CASSYWVSGNYGYTF	TGTGCCAGCAGTTACTGGGTGAGCGGCAACTATGGCTACACCTTC
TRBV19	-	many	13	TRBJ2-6	CASSPTGANVLTF	TGTGCCAGTAGTCCCACTGGGGCCAACGTCCTGACTTTC
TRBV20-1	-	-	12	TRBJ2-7	CSARPRDYEQYF	TGCAGTGCTAGGCCACGGGATTACGAGCAGTACTTC
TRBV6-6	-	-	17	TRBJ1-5	CASSYSRPGTPYQPQHF	TGTGCCAGCAGTTACTCTCGTCCCGGGACACCTTATCAGCCCCAGCATTTT
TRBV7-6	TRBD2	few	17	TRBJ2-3	CASSLEYRLAGTDTQYF	TGTGCCAGCAGCTTAGAATATCGGCTAGCGGGGACAGATACGCAGTATTTT
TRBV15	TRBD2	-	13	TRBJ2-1	CATSSGGAGEQFF	TGTGCCACCAGCAGCGGGGGGGCCGGTGAGCAGTTCTTC
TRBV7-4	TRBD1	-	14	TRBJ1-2	CASSHRDRVTGYTF	TGTGCCAGCAGCCACCGGGACAGGGTTACAGGCTACACCTTC
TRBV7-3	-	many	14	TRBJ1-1	CASSLNAGNTEAFF	TGTGCCAGCAGCTTAAATGCAGGGAACACTGAAGCTTTCTTT
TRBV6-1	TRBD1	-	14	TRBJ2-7	CASRMGQGSYEQYF	TGTGCCAGCAGGATGGGACAGGGGTCCTACGAGCAGTACTTC
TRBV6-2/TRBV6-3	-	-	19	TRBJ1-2	CASSPTRGDSPLLTYGYTF	TGTGCCAGCAGTCCCACGCGAGGCGACAGCCCGCTTCTGACCTATGGCTACACCTTC
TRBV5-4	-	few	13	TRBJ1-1	CASSLAHDTEAFF	TGTGCCAGCAGCTTAGCCCACGACACTGAAGCTTTCTTT
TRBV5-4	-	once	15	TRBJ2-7	CASSLIVGGRDEQYF	TGTGCCAGCAGCCTTATTGTGGGTGGAAGGGACGAGCAGTACTTC
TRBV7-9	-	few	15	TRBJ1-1	CASSKRGGWNTEAFF	TGTGCCAGCAGCAAACGGGGGGGATGGAACACTGAAGCTTTCTTT
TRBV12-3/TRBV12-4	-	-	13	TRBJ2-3	CAISSGTVDTQYF	TGTGCCATCAGTTCGGGTACAGTAGATACGCAGTATTTT
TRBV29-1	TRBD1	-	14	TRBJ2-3	CSALGQGAADTQYF	TGCAGCGCCTTGGGACAGGGGGCAGCCGATACGCAGTATTTT
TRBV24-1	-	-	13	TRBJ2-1	CATSAGDQDEQFF	TGTGCCACCAGTGCAGGGGATCAGGATGAGCAGTTCTTC
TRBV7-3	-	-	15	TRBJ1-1	CASSPLTAANTEAFF	TGTGCCAGCAGCCCACTGACGGCCGCGAACACTGAAGCTTTCTTT